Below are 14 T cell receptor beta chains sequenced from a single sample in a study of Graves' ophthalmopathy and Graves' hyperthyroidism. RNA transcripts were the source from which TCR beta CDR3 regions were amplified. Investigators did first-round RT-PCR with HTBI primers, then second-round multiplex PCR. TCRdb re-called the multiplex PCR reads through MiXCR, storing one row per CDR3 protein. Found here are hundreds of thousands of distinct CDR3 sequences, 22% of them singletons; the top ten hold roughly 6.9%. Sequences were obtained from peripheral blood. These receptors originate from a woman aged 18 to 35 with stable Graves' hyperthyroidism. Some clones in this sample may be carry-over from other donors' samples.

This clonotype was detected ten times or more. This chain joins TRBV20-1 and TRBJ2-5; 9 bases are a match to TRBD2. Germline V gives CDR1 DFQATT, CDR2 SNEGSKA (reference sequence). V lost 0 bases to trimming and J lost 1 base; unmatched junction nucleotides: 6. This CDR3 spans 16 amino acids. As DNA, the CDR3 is TGCAGTGCTAGAGATGGAGGTAGCGGGAGCCAAGAGACCCAGTACTTC. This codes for CSARDGGSGSQETQYF.

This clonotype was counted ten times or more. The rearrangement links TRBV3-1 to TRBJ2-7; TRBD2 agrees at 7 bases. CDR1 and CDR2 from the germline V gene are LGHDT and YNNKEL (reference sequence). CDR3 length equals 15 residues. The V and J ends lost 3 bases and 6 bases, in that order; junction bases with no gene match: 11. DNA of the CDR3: TGTGCCAGCAGCCACGCGGGGCTAGCGGTACTCGAGCAGTACTTC. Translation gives CASSHAGLAVLEQYF.

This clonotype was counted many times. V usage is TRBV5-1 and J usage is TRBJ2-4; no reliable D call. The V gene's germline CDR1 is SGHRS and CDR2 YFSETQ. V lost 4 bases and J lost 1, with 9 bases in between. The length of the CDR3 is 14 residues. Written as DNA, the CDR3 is TGCGCCAGCAGCCCCGGTGGGGCCAAAAACATTCAGTACTTC. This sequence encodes CASSPGGAKNIQYF.

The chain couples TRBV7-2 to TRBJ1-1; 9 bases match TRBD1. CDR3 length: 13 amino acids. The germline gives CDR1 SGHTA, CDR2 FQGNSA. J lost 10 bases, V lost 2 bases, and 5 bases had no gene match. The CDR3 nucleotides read TGTGCCAGCAGCTTATACAGGGGGCGTGGAGCTTTCTTT. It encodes CASSLYRGRGAFF.

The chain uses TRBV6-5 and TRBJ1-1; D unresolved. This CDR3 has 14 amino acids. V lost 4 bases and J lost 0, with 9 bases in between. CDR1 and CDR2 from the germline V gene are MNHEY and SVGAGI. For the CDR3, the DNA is TGTGCCAGCAGTTGGGGTGCCATGAACACTGAAGCTTTCTTT. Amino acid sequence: CASSWGAMNTEAFF.

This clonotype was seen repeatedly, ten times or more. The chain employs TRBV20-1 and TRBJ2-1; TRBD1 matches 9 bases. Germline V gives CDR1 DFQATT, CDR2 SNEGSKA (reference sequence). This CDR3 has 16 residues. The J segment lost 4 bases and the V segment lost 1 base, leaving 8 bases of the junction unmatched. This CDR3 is CSARGLQGAHYNEQFF. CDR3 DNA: TGCAGTGCTAGAGGATTACAGGGGGCCCATTACAATGAGCAGTTCTTC.

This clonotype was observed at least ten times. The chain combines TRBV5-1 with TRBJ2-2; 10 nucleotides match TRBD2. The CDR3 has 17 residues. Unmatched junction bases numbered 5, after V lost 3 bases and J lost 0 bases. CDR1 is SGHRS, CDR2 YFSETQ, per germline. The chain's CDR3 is CASSSFTSGTNTGELFF. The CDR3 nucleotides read TGCGCCAGCAGCTCATTCACTAGCGGGACGAACACCGGGGAGCTGTTTTTT.

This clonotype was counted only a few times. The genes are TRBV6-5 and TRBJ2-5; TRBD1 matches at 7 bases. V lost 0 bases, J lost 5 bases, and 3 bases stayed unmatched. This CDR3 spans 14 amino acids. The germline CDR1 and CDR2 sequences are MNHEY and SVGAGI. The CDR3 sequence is CASSYSRGHETQYF. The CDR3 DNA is TGTGCCAGCAGTTACTCAAGGGGGCACGAGACCCAGTACTTC.

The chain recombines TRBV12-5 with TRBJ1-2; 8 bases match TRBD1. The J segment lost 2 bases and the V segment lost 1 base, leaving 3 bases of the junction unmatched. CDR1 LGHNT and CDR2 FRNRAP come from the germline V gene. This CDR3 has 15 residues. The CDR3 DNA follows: TGTGCTAGTGGTTTGGACAACAGGGGGAACTATGGCTACACCTTC. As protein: CASGLDNRGNYGYTF.

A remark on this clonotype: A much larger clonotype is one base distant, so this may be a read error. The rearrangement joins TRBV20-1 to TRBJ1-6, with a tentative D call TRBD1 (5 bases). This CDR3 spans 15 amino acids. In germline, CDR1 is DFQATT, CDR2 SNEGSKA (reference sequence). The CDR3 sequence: CSVRDGSSYNSHLHF. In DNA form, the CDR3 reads TGCAGTGTCAGGGACGGCAGCTCCTATAATTCACACCTCCACTTT.

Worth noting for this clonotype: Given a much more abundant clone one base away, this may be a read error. The CDR3 region has the DNA TGTGCCAGCAGTTTATCGACAGGGATGAACACTGAAGCTTGCTTT. Translated, it gives CASSLSTGMNTEACF. This rearrangement joins TRBV27 to TRBJ1-1; 7 nucleotides line up with TRBD1. CDR1 and CDR2 from the germline V gene are MNHEY and SMNVEV (reference sequence). The CDR3 is 15 amino acids.

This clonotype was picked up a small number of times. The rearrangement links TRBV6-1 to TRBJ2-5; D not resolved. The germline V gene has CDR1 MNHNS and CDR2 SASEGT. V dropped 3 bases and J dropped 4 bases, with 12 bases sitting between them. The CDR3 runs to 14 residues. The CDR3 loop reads CASSDLVGSETQYF. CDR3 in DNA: TGTGCCAGCAGTGATTTGGTGGGGTCAGAGACCCAGTACTTC.

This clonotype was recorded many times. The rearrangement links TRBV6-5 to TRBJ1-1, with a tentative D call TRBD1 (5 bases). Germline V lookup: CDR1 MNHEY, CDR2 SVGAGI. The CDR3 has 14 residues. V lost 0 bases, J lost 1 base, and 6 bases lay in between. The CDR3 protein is CASSYSGTNTEAFF. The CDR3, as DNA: TGTGCCAGCAGTTACTCCGGGACGAACACTGAAGCTTTCTTT.

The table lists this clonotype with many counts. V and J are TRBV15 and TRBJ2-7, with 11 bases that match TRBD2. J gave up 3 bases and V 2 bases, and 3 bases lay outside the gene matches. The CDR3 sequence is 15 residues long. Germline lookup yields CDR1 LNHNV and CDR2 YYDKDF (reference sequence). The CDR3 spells CATSRLAGGDYEQYF. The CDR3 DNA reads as TGTGCCACCAGCAGACTAGCGGGAGGAGACTACGAGCAGTACTTC.